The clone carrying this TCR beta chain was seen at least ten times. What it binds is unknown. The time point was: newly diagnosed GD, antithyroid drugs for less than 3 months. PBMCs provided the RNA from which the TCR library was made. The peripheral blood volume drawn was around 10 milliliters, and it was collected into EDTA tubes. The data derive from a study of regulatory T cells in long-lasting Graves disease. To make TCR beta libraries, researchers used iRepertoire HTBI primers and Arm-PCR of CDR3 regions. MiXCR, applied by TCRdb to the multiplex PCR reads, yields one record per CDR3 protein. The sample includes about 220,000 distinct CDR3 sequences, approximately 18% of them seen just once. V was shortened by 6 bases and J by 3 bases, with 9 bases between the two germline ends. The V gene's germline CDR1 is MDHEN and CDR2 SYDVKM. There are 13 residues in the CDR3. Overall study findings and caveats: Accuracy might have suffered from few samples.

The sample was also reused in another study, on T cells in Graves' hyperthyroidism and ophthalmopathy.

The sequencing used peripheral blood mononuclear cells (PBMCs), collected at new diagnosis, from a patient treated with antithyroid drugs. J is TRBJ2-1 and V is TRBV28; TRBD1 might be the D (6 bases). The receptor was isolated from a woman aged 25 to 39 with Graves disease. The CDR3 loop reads CASSQDSYNEQFF. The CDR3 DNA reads TGTGCCAGCAGCCAGGACAGCTACAATGAGCAGTTCTTC.